The 24 T cell receptor beta chains below all came from one sample that was sequenced in a study of somatic mutations in cytotoxic T cells in rheumatoid arthritis. Sequencing used immunoSEQ multiplex PCR; TCRdb keeps in-frame clones, though not all of them. The data contain 18,000 or so clones, around four fifths of them singletons. The sequencing input was CD8+ T cells sorted from blood. The receptors derive from a woman in her sixties in good health.

The chain is built from TRBV7-9 and TRBJ2-1; a weak D match, TRBD1 (5 bases). Deletions cut 4 bases from V and 3 bases from J, with 16 bases between. Germline V gene lookup returns CDR1 SEHNR and CDR2 FQNEAQ (reference sequence). The CDR3 is 16 residues long. This CDR3 reads CASSSTGESLYNEQFF. In DNA form, the CDR3 reads TGTGCCAGCAGCTCTACAGGCGAGAGTCTCTACAATGAGCAGTTCTTC.

The V gene is TRBV9, the J gene TRBJ2-7; TRBD1 matches 7 bases. After removal of 4 bases from V and 0 bases from J, the junction contained 7 bases not matched to a gene. Germline V gene data show CDR1 as SGDLS and CDR2 as YYNGEE. The CDR3 loop spans 15 amino acids. Written as DNA, the CDR3 is TGTGCCAGCAGCCCACAGGGGACCAGCTCCTACGAGCAGTACTTC. It yields the protein CASSPQGTSSYEQYF.

The J gene is TRBJ2-1, the V gene TRBV7-9; D is unresolved. Trimming took off 1 base at V and 5 bases at J, with 15 bases between the two ends. Germline-derived CDR1 and CDR2 are SEHNR and FQNEAQ (reference sequence). CDR3 length: 16 amino acids. CDR3 loop: CASSLVPTSSDNEQFF. The CDR3 DNA is TGTGCCAGCAGCTTAGTACCGACTTCGAGTGACAATGAGCAGTTCTTC.

This chain uses TRBV10-1 with TRBJ2-7; 10 bases match TRBD1. Unmatched junction bases numbered 1, after V lost 2 bases and J lost 3 bases. CDR1 WNHNN and CDR2 SYGVQD come from the germline V gene (reference sequence). The CDR3 totals 14 residues. The CDR3 protein is CASSEGQGGYEQYF. Here the CDR3 DNA reads TGCGCCAGCAGTGAGGGACAGGGGGGCTACGAGCAGTACTTC.

V and J are TRBV5-6 and TRBJ2-7; either TRBD1 or TRBD2 may fit D (5 bases each). The CDR3 is made up of 13 amino acids. V lost 4 bases to trimming and J lost 2 bases, with 10 bases between them. Per germline, CDR1 SGHDT and CDR2 YYEEEE. The CDR3 loop is CASSPGPPYEQYF. The CDR3 nucleotides are TGTGCCAGCAGCCCGGGGCCTCCCTACGAGCAGTACTTC.

In its sample, this clone was seen once. The chain is built from TRBV4-2 and TRBJ1-6; D might be TRBD1 (5 bases). The CDR3 is 15 amino acids. Germline CDR1 reads LGHNA; CDR2 reads YNFKEQ. The germline V and J ends were trimmed by 2 bases and 9 bases, with 14 bases remaining between them. The CDR3 reads CASSQKTEGPSPLHF. The CDR3 DNA is TGTGCCAGCAGCCAAAAGACAGAGGGTCCTTCACCCCTCCACTTT.

V and J are TRBV6-1 and TRBJ1-1, with D perhaps TRBD1 (5 bases). Trimming removed 2 bases at V and 2 bases at J, with 12 bases between. Germline V gene data show CDR1 as MNHNS and CDR2 as SASEGT. The CDR3 is 15 residues long. The CDR3 spells CASSEFPTENTEAFF. The CDR3 nucleotides are TGTGCCAGCAGTGAATTCCCGACAGAAAACACTGAAGCTTTCTTT.

This clone was picked up a small number of times. The chain links TRBV4-2 to TRBJ2-1, with 11 bases matching TRBD2. Per the germline V gene, CDR1 is LGHNA and CDR2 is YNFKEQ. The CDR3 length is 17 residues. With 4 bases clipped from V and 6 bases from J, the junction kept 11 bases outside the gene matches. CDR3: CASSPEGVAGGPNEQFF. The CDR3 region has the DNA TGTGCCAGCAGCCCGGAGGGAGTAGCGGGAGGGCCCAATGAGCAGTTCTTC.

The chain carries TRBV7-9 and TRBJ2-1, with 8 nucleotides matching TRBD2. Trimming at V came to 3 bases and at J to 10 bases, leaving 11 bases not matched to a gene. Germline assignment: CDR1 SEHNR and CDR2 FQNEAQ (reference sequence). The CDR3 is made up of 15 amino acids. The DNA of the CDR3 is TGTGCCAGCAGCTTCCGCCGGGGGGGCTCCCTCGAGCAGTTCTTC. Protein: CASSFRRGGSLEQFF.

The gene calls are TRBV29-1 and TRBJ2-6; 7 bases match TRBD1. The CDR3 is 17 amino acids. V shed 2 bases, J shed 0 bases, and the junction held 7 bases outside the gene matches. CDR1 is SQVTM and CDR2 is ANQGSEA in the germline V gene. This chain's CDR3 is CSVEIRDRLSGANVLTF. In nucleotides, the CDR3 is TGCAGCGTTGAAATCCGGGACAGACTCTCTGGGGCCAACGTCCTGACTTTC.

The J gene is TRBJ2-7, the V gene TRBV11-1; D possibly corresponds to TRBD2 (6 bases). CDR3 length: 16 residues. The V and J ends lost 2 bases and 2 bases respectively, with 16 bases between them. Germline CDR1 is SGHAT and CDR2 is FQDESV (reference sequence). The CDR3 reads CASSLRLAGTPYEQYF. The CDR3 nucleotides are TGTGCCAGCAGCTTAAGATTGGCGGGGACCCCCTACGAGCAGTACTTC.

V gene TRBV13 combines with J gene TRBJ1-2; D gene ambiguous. CDR1 and CDR2 (germline): PRHDT, FYEKMQ (reference sequence). Deletions cut 3 bases from V and 3 bases from J, with 17 bases between. CDR3 size: 16 residues. The CDR3 DNA reads as TGTGCCAGCAGCTTTGCCAATCGGGCCCAAGACTATGGCTACACCTTC. Its protein is CASSFANRAQDYGYTF.

The chain uses TRBV6-1 and TRBJ1-1, with D perhaps TRBD1 (6 bases). Germline V gene data show CDR1 as MNHNS and CDR2 as SASEGT. V gave up 2 bases and J gave up 11 bases, with 24 bases separating them. The CDR3 has 16 residues. CDR3 loop: CASSEIQGPSRLKAFF. The CDR3 DNA sequence: TGTGCCAGCAGTGAAATCCAGGGGCCATCACGACTTAAGGCTTTCTTT.

The CDR3 loop is CASSDRDRVGYEQYF. CDR3 nucleotide sequence: TGTGCCAGCAGTGACCGGGACAGGGTGGGTTACGAGCAGTACTTC. The chain couples TRBV27 to TRBJ2-7, with 9 positions matching TRBD1. J lost 4 bases, V lost 5 bases, and 9 bases had no gene match. The germline CDR1 and CDR2 sequences are MNHEY and SMNVEV (reference sequence). The CDR3 length is 15 residues.

The chain is built from TRBV7-8 and TRBJ2-7; D unresolved. This CDR3 is built from 14 residues. With 0 bases removed from V and 2 bases from J, the gap between germline ends came to 8 bases. Germline CDR1 reads SGHVS; CDR2 reads FQNEAQ. The CDR3 loop reads CASSLAPTPYEQYF. The CDR3 DNA is TGTGCCAGCAGCTTAGCCCCAACGCCCTACGAGCAGTACTTC.

This clone occurred once. The chain joins TRBV15 to TRBJ1-5; 7 bases map to TRBD1. V gave up 3 bases and J gave up 0 bases; unmatched junction bases: 5. This CDR3 has 16 residues. In germline, CDR1 is LNHNV, CDR2 YYDKDF (reference sequence). CDR3 sequence: CATSRVAGGSNQPQHF. The CDR3 nucleotides read TGTGCCACCAGCAGGGTCGCAGGGGGTAGCAATCAGCCCCAGCATTTT.

V and J are TRBV15 and TRBJ2-1, with 9 bases fitting TRBD1. The germline gives CDR1 LNHNV, CDR2 YYDKDF (reference sequence). The CDR3 spans 15 residues. Trimming cost V 1 base and J 5 bases; bases outside gene matches: 3. Here the CDR3 reads CATSRAGTGNNEQFF. Here the CDR3 DNA reads TGTGCCACCAGCAGAGCCGGGACAGGGAACAATGAGCAGTTCTTC.

The chain links TRBV9 to TRBJ2-7, with D tentatively TRBD1 (5 bases). Germline V lookup: CDR1 SGDLS, CDR2 YYNGEE. The CDR3 sequence is 14 residues long. The V end was cut by 0 bases, the J end by 0 bases, with 7 bases between. The CDR3 sequence is CASSVGDSSYEQYF. CDR3 nucleotides: TGTGCCAGCAGCGTAGGCGACAGCTCCTACGAGCAGTACTTC.

This clone ranks as medium-sized. The chain recombines TRBV27 with TRBJ1-2; D call uncertain. The CDR3 sequence is 13 residues long. Trimming removed 4 bases from V and 8 bases from J, with 14 bases in between. CDR1 and CDR2 (germline): MNHEY, SMNVEV (reference sequence). CDR3 residues: CASSWARRNGYTF. Here the CDR3 DNA reads TGTGCCAGCAGTTGGGCCAGGAGAAACGGCTACACCTTC.

The chain combines TRBV11-2 with TRBJ1-1, with D unclear. The CDR3 consists of 13 residues. Trimming removed 0 bases from V and 0 bases from J, with 2 bases in between. The germline V gene encodes CDR1 SGHAT and CDR2 FQNNGV. CDR3 bases: TGTGCCAGCAGCTTAGAGGTGAACACTGAAGCTTTCTTT. Translating gives CASSLEVNTEAFF.

This clone was seen just once. The chain employs TRBV6-5 and TRBJ1-5; 12 bases align to TRBD1. From germline, CDR1 is MNHEY and CDR2 SVGAGI. After removal of 4 bases from V and 3 bases from J, the junction contained 4 bases not matched to a gene. CDR3 length: 16 amino acids. CDR3 protein: CASSSGTGGDNQPQHF. The CDR3 coding sequence is TGTGCCAGCAGTTCCGGGACAGGGGGCGACAATCAGCCCCAGCATTTT.

The chain recombines TRBV5-4 with TRBJ2-1; D is perhaps TRBD2 (5 bases). Germline loops: CDR1 SGHNT, CDR2 YYREEE (reference sequence). V lost 7 bases to trimming and J lost 0 bases, with 26 bases between them. The CDR3 sequence is 19 residues long. CDR3 sequence: CASHEGSYSSESSYNEQFF. The CDR3, as DNA: TGTGCCAGCCATGAGGGTAGTTATTCGAGTGAGAGCTCCTACAATGAGCAGTTCTTC. The complete variable domain, with remaining parts taken from reference TRBV5-4 and TRBJ2-1, reads ETGVTQSPTHLIKTRGQQVTLRCSSQSGHNTVSWYQQALGQGPQFIFQYYREEENGRGNFPPRFSGLQFPNYSSELNVNALELDDSALYLCASHEGSYSSESSYNEQFFGPGTRLTVL.

The chain employs TRBV27 and TRBJ2-1; D unclear. CDR1 and CDR2 (germline): MNHEY, SMNVEV (reference sequence). This CDR3 region has 16 residues. The V end was cut by 0 bases, the J end by 8 bases, with 17 bases between. The CDR3 coding sequence is TGTGCCAGCAGTTTATCGACGGTAGCCGTCGGCGATGAGCAGTTCTTC. Translated, it gives CASSLSTVAVGDEQFF.

This sequence joins TRBV27 and TRBJ2-7, with a tentative D call TRBD2 (7 bases). The germline V gene has CDR1 MNHEY and CDR2 SMNVEV (reference sequence). This CDR3 contains 14 residues. V shed 8 bases and J shed 1 base, with 15 bases lying between them. CDR3 bases: TGTGCCAGCGGGGGGGCCAGCGGTTCCTACGAGCAGTACTTC. This gives the protein CASGGASGSYEQYF.